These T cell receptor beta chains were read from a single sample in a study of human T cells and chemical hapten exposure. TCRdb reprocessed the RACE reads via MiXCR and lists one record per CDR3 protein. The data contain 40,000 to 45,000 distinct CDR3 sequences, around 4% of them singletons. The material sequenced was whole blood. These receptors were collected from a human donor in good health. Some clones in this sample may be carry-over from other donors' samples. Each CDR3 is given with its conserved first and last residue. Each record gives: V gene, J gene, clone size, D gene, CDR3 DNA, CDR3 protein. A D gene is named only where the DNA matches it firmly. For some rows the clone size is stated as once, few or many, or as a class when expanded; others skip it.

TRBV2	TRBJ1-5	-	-	TGTGCCAGCAGTGAAGGGCAGATCAGCAATCAGCCCCAGCATTTT	CASSEGQISNQPQHF
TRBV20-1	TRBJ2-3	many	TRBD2	TGCAGTGCCTACCCTAGCGGGTCCACAGATACGCAGTATTTT	CSAYPSGSTDTQYF
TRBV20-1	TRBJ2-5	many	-	TGCAGTGCTCCCTTGGGGACCCAGTACTTC	CSAPLGTQYF
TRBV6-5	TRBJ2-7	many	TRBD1	TGTGCCAGCAGTTTTCAAACCGGACAGGTTGGAGAGCAGTACTTC	CASSFQTGQVGEQYF
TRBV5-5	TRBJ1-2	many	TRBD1	TGTGCCAGCAGCCGCCAGGACAGGGGGAACTATGGCTACACCTTC	CASSRQDRGNYGYTF
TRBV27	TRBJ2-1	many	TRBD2	TGTGCCAGCAGTTACGGACTAGCGGGGGACAATGAGCAGTTCTTC	CASSYGLAGDNEQFF
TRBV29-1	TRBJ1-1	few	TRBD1	TGCAGCGTCCAGAAGGGGGCCCCCGGAGCTTTCTTT	CSVQKGAPGAFF
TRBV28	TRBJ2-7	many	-	TGTGCCAGCAGCCCCCCGGGCCTCAGAGCAGGCTCCTACGAGCAGTACTTC	CASSPPGLRAGSYEQYF
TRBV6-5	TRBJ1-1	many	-	TGTGCCAGCAGATTCCAGGGGAAGGGGACTGAAGCTTTCTTT	CASRFQGKGTEAFF
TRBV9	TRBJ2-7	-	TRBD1	TGTGCCAGCAGCAACCCGGACAGGCCTGCTTGCTCCTACGAGCAGTACTTC	CASSNPDRPACSYEQYF
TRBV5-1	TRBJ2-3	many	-	TGCGCCAGCACCACCTGGGCGGCTACCACAGATACGCAGTATTTT	CASTTWAATTDTQYF
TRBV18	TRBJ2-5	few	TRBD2	TGTGCCAGCTCCCCCGGACTAGCGGTCTTAAAGTACCAAGAGACCCAGTACTTC	CASSPGLAVLKYQETQYF
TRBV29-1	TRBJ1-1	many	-	TGCAGCGGAGGAGACCAGGTATTGGGCACTGAAGCTTTCTTT	CSGGDQVLGTEAFF
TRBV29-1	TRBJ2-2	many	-	TGCAGCGTTGAAGAAGGTACGGGGAGCGCGGAGCTGTTTTTT	CSVEEGTGSAELFF
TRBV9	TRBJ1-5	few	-	TGTGCCAGCAGCCCGAGTAGTTACGGGAATCAGCCCCAGCATTTT	CASSPSSYGNQPQHF
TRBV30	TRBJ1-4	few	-	TGTGCCTGGAGTTGGTCTAATGAAAAACTGTTTTTT	CAWSWSNEKLFF
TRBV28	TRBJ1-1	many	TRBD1	TGTGCCAGCAGTTTAACAGGGGTGAACACTGAAGCTTTCTTT	CASSLTGVNTEAFF
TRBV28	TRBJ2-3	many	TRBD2	TGTGCCAGCAGTCGGACTAGCGGGAGAGATACGCAGTATTTT	CASSRTSGRDTQYF
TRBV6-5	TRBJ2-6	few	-	TGTGCCAGCAGTTACGCGGGTTTTGGGGCCAACGTCCTGACTTTC	CASSYAGFGANVLTF
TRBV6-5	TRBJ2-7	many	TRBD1	TGTGCCAGCAGTCGGGGACAGGGCCCCTACGAGCAGTACTTC	CASSRGQGPYEQYF